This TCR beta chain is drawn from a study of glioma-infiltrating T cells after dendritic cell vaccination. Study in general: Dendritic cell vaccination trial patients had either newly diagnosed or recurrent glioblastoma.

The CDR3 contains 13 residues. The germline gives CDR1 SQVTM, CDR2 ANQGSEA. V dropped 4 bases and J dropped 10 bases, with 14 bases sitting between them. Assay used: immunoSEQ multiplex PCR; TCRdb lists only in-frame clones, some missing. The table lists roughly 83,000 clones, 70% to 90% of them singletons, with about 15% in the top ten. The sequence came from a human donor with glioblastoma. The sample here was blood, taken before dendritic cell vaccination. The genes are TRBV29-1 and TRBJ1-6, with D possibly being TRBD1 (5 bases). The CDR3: CSVASSGGSPLHF. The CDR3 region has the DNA TGCAGCGTTGCTTCGTCGGGGGGATCACCCCTCCACTTT.